These 21 T cell receptor beta chains were sequenced from one sample in a study of STAT5B mutations in CD4+ large granular lymphocyte leukemia. TCRdb's copy holds only in-frame clones and misses some; the assay was immunoSEQ multiplex PCR. The profile covers tens of thousands of clones, with 88% appearing a single time and approximately 1% taken by the ten largest. The sequencing input was CD4+ T cells from blood buffy coats. The receptors come from a human donor in good health.

This chain connects TRBV4-1 to TRBJ1-2, with TRBD1 matching 11 bases. There are 20 residues in the CDR3. Looked up from germline, CDR1 is MGHRA and CDR2 is YSYEKL. V was clipped by 1 base and J by 2 bases; unmatched bases: 15. The CDR3 DNA reads TGCGCCAGCAGCCAAGCAAGATCCGGGACAGGGGGTCTTGGGAACTATGGCTACACCTTC. This encodes CASSQARSGTGGLGNYGYTF.

This clone was picked up a small number of times. The rearrangement uses TRBV6-5 and TRBJ1-6, with D perhaps TRBD1 (6 bases). The CDR3 length is 12 residues. V shed 6 bases and J shed 8 bases, with 8 bases lying between them. From germline, CDR1 is MNHEY and CDR2 SVGAGI. CDR3 protein: CASRAGDSPLHF. DNA for the CDR3: TGTGCCAGCAGAGCAGGGGATTCACCCCTCCACTTT.

The chain is built from TRBV4-3 and TRBJ1-2; D gene uncertain. Germline V lookup: CDR1 LGHNA, CDR2 YSLEER. The CDR3 runs 14 residues. V was clipped by 1 base and J by 8 bases, with 14 bases between them. The CDR3 loop is CASSQGPGLGGYTF. CDR3 nucleotide sequence: TGCGCCAGCAGCCAAGGACCCGGACTTGGGGGCTACACCTTC.

V and J are TRBV6-5 and TRBJ1-1; unclear D gene. V gave up 0 bases and J gave up 7 bases, with 15 bases separating them. Germline V gene lookup returns CDR1 MNHEY and CDR2 SVGAGI. The CDR3 spans 15 residues. CDR3 sequence (DNA): TGTGCCAGCAGTTACTCGAACGGCGGTGGAAGTGAAGCTTTCTTT. Amino acid sequence: CASSYSNGGGSEAFF.

This clone was recorded only once. V gene TRBV2 combines with J gene TRBJ1-3; perhaps TRBD1 as D (5 bases). CDR1 and CDR2 from the germline V gene are SNHLY and FYNNEI. Trimming stripped 3 bases from V and 4 bases from J, with 13 bases between. The CDR3 contains 15 residues. CDR3 protein: CASSDIWQGGNTIYF. The CDR3 bases are TGTGCCAGCAGTGATATATGGCAGGGCGGAAACACCATATATTTT.

V and J are TRBV18 and TRBJ1-1; D uncertain. The CDR3 loop spans 13 amino acids. The germline V gene has CDR1 KGHSH and CDR2 LQKENI. Trimming left V 3 bases short and J 0 bases short, with 5 bases between. The CDR3 reads CASSPDMNTEAFF. Written as DNA, the CDR3 is TGTGCCAGCTCACCTGACATGAACACTGAAGCTTTCTTT.

V and J are TRBV5-4 and TRBJ1-1; D gene unclear. Germline assignment: CDR1 SGHNT and CDR2 YYREEE (reference sequence). V was clipped by 2 bases and J by 4 bases, with 6 bases between them. This CDR3 is built from 12 residues. The CDR3 region is CASSFLRTEAFF. The CDR3, as DNA: TGTGCCAGCAGCTTTTTGCGCACTGAAGCTTTCTTT.

J is TRBJ2-5 and V is TRBV9; weak D call: TRBD2 (6 bases). This CDR3 is 16 amino acids long. The germline CDR1 and CDR2 sequences are SGDLS and YYNGEE. Trimming stripped 0 bases from V and 3 bases from J, with 15 bases between. CDR3 loop: CASSVGAGRGEETQYF. CDR3 coding DNA: TGTGCCAGCAGCGTAGGGGCGGGACGGGGAGAAGAGACCCAGTACTTC.

This chain joins TRBV6-1 and TRBJ1-3, with D uncertain. V dropped 2 bases and J dropped 0 bases, with 23 bases sitting between them. From germline, CDR1 is MNHNS and CDR2 SASEGT. The CDR3 totals 20 residues. CDR3 sequence: CASSESSGKLSYYSGNTIYF. CDR3 coding DNA: TGTGCCAGCAGTGAAAGTTCAGGAAAACTATCGTATTACTCTGGAAACACCATATATTTT.

The chain has TRBV7-9 and TRBJ1-5; unclear D gene. Trimming took 2 bases from V and 0 from J, leaving 8 bases between them. CDR3 length: 15 residues. CDR1 and CDR2 from the germline V gene are SEHNR and FQNEAQ (reference sequence). The CDR3 DNA sequence: TGTGCCAGCAGCTTAAAGGGATTTAGCAATCAGCCCCAGCATTTT. This sequence encodes CASSLKGFSNQPQHF.

This clone was picked up one time. The chain is built from TRBV9 and TRBJ2-1; D perhaps matches TRBD1 (6 bases). This CDR3 is 14 amino acids long. The V end was cut by 4 bases, the J end by 5 bases, with 13 bases between. Germline CDR1 SGDLS, CDR2 YYNGEE. The CDR3 reads CASSPMAGDNEQFF. Written as DNA, the CDR3 is TGTGCCAGCAGCCCCATGGCAGGGGACAATGAGCAGTTCTTC.

The J gene is TRBJ2-3, the V gene TRBV7-2, with 10 bases identical to TRBD2. Germline V gives CDR1 SGHTA, CDR2 FQGNSA. The length of the CDR3 is 15 residues. Trimming removed 3 bases from V and 9 bases from J; junction bases left unmatched: 9. The CDR3 DNA reads TGTGCCAGCAGCTTTCCCAGCGGGGGGGCCGTCACGCAGTATTTT. Translation gives CASSFPSGGAVTQYF.

This chain connects TRBV6-5 to TRBJ2-7; weak D call: TRBD1 (6 bases). Trimming took 8 bases from V and 7 from J, leaving 24 bases between them. Germline V gives CDR1 MNHEY, CDR2 SVGAGI. The CDR3 runs 15 residues. The CDR3 DNA is TGTGCCAGCGGATCGTACGCAGGGGTAGGTAGTGAGCAGTACTTC. As protein: CASGSYAGVGSEQYF.

This rearrangement joins TRBV11-2 to TRBJ1-4, with 10 positions matching TRBD1. This CDR3 is 12 amino acids long. Per germline, CDR1 SGHAT and CDR2 FQNNGV. V dropped 11 bases and J dropped 8; count of bases not matched to a gene: 5. Written as DNA, the CDR3 is TGTGCCGGACAGGGGGGGGACGAAAAACTGTTTTTT. It specifies CAGQGGDEKLFF.

The chain couples TRBV5-1 to TRBJ2-1; 9 positions agree with TRBD2. The germline CDR1 and CDR2 sequences are SGHRS and YFSETQ. V was pared by 5 bases and J by 1 base, with 7 bases of the junction left unmatched. CDR3 length: 16 amino acids. CDR3 sequence (DNA): TGCGCCAGCAGACCACTAGCGGGTAGTTCCTACAATGAGCAGTTCTTC. The encoded protein is CASRPLAGSSYNEQFF.

V is TRBV7-8 and J is TRBJ2-5, with a possible D match to TRBD1 (5 bases). CDR3 length: 13 amino acids. Germline V gene sequence: CDR1 SGHVS, CDR2 FQNEAQ. V lost 4 bases, J lost 4 bases, and 10 bases lay in between. The DNA of the CDR3 is TGTGCCAGCAGCTCAGGGTCCGGAGAGACCCAGTACTTC. This gives the protein CASSSGSGETQYF.

V is TRBV6-1 and J is TRBJ1-2; D unclear. Germline CDR1 and CDR2: MNHNS and SASEGT. The CDR3 loop spans 14 amino acids. Trimming removed 9 bases at V and 1 base at J, with 15 bases between. The CDR3 DNA sequence: TGTGCCAGTGAGCCAACGACGGGTAACTATGGCTACACCTTC. Its translation: CASEPTTGNYGYTF.

The rearrangement joins TRBV5-1 to TRBJ2-7, with 11 bases matching TRBD2. V lost 0 bases to trimming and J lost 2 bases; unmatched junction nucleotides: 4. The CDR3 contains 16 residues. CDR1 is SGHRS, CDR2 YFSETQ, per germline. This CDR3 is CASSLGPSGRTYEQYF. The CDR3 coding sequence is TGCGCCAGCAGCTTGGGGCCTAGCGGGAGGACCTACGAGCAGTACTTC.

V gene TRBV27 combines with J gene TRBJ2-4; no definite D call. The V end lost 8 bases, the J end lost 4 bases, and 6 bases lay between the germline ends. The length of the CDR3 is 11 residues. Germline CDR1 MNHEY, CDR2 SMNVEV (reference sequence). CDR3 nucleotides: TGTGCCAGCCGTGAAAAAAACATTCAGTACTTC. This sequence encodes CASREKNIQYF.

This clone was detected a few times. The chain links TRBV6-1 to TRBJ1-6; 9 nucleotides match TRBD1. The germline V gene has CDR1 MNHNS and CDR2 SASEGT. The CDR3 contains 14 residues. The V segment lost 6 bases and the J segment 10 bases; nucleotides outside the gene matches: 7. The CDR3 sequence: CASRAGTGQSPLHF. Here the CDR3 DNA reads TGTGCCAGCAGAGCCGGGACAGGGCAATCACCCCTCCACTTT.

The J gene is TRBJ1-4, the V gene TRBV7-2; 9 bases match TRBD1. Germline CDR1 reads SGHTA; CDR2 reads FQGNSA. There are 19 residues in the CDR3. The J segment lost 5 bases and the V segment lost 4 bases, leaving 17 bases of the junction unmatched. The CDR3 loop reads CASSSHGIRVTGGNEKLFF. CDR3 DNA sequence: TGTGCCAGCAGCTCGCACGGGATACGGGTGACAGGGGGGAATGAAAAACTGTTTTTT. The full variable domain, with the rest looked up from reference TRBV7-2 and TRBJ1-4, is GAGVSQSPSNKVTEKGKDVELRCDPISGHTALYWYRQSLGQGLEFLIYFQGNSAPDKSGLPSDRFSAERTGGSVSTLTIQRTQQEDSAVYLCASSSHGIRVTGGNEKLFFGSGTQLSVL.